The sequence of this T cell receptor beta chain was determined in a study of blood T cells in healthy people across ages. The ends were cut back, 1 base at V and 9 bases at J, with 13 bases in the middle. This CDR3 region has 14 residues. Germline V lookup: CDR1 SGHAT, CDR2 FQNNGV. A J-beta primer mix and a sample-barcoded 5' primer were used in a second PCR of roughly 6 to 12 cycles. TCRdb re-analysed the 5' RACE reads in MiXCR, keeping a single row per CDR3 protein. The sample lists approximately 830,000 distinct CDR3 sequences; approximately 65% were seen once. The clonotype comes from a man aged 25 to 40 in good health. The V call is TRBV11-2, the J call TRBJ2-4, with D perhaps being TRBD1 or TRBD2 (6 bases each). The sample taken for sequencing was blood. The CDR3 DNA is TGTGCCAGCAGCTTAGTGGGGGGCCTTGTCATTCAGTACTTC. This gives the protein CASSLVGGLVIQYF. The full variable domain, rest sourced from reference TRBV11-2 and TRBJ2-4, is EAGVAQSPRYKIIEKRQSVAFWCNPISGHATLYWYQQILGQGPKLLIQFQNNGVVDDSQLPKDRFSAERLKGVDSTLKIQPAKLEDSAVYLCASSLVGGLVIQYFGAGTRLSVL.